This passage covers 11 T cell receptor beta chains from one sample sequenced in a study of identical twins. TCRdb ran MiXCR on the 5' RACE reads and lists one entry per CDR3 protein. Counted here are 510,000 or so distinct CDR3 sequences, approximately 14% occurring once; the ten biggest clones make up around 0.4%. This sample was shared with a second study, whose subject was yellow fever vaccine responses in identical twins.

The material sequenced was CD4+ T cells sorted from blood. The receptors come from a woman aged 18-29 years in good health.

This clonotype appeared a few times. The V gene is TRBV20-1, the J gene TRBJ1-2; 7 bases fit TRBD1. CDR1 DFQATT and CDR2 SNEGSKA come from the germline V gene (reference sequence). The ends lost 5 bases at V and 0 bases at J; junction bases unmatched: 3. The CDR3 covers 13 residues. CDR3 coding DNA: TGCAGTGCTGGGACAGTAGCTAACTATGGCTACACCTTC. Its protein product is CSAGTVANYGYTF.

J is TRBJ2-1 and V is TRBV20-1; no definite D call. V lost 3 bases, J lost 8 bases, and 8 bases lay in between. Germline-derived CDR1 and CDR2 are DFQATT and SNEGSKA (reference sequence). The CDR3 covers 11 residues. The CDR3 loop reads CSASLRDEQFF. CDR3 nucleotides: TGCAGTGCTAGTTTGCGCGATGAGCAGTTCTTC.

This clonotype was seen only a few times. Here the CDR3 reads CASSLQGTVSYEQYF. Here the CDR3 DNA reads TGCGCCAGCAGCTTACAAGGGACGGTTTCCTACGAGCAGTACTTC. This sequence joins TRBV5-1 and TRBJ2-7; the D gene could be TRBD1 or TRBD2 (5 bases each). Germline V lookup: CDR1 SGHRS, CDR2 YFSETQ. V shed 2 bases and J shed 1 base, with 13 bases lying between them. The CDR3 runs 15 residues.

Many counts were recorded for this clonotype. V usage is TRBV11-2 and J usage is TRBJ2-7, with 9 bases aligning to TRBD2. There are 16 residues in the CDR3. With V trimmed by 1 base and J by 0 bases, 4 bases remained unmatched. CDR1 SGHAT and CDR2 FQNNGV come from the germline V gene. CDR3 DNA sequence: TGTGCCAGCAGCTTAGGCGATAGCGGGAGCTCCTACGAGCAGTACTTC. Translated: CASSLGDSGSSYEQYF.

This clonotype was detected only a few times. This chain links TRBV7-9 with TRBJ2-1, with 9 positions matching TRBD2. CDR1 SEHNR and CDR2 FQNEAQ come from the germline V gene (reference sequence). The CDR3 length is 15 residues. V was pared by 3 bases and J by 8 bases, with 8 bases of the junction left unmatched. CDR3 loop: CASSFWRGGIDEQFF. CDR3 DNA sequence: TGTGCCAGCAGCTTTTGGCGGGGGGGCATCGATGAGCAGTTCTTC. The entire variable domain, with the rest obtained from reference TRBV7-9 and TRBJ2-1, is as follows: DTGVSQNPRHKITKRGQNVTFRCDPISEHNRLYWYRQTLGQGPEFLTYFQNEAQLEKSRLLSDRFSAERPKGSFSTLEIQRTEQGDSAMYLCASSFWRGGIDEQFFGPGTRLTVL.

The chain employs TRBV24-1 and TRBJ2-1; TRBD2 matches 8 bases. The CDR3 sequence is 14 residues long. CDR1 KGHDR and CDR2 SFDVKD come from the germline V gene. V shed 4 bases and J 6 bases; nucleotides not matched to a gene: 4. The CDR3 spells CATSDSSGSNEQFF. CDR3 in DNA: TGTGCCACCAGTGACTCCAGCGGGAGCAATGAGCAGTTCTTC.

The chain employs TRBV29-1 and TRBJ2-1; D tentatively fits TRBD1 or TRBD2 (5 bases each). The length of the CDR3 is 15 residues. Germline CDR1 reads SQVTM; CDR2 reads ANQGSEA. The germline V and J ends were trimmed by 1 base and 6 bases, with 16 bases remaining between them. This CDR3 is CSVEVSGAIGNEQFF. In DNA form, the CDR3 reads TGCAGCGTTGAAGTTTCCGGGGCGATCGGCAATGAGCAGTTCTTC.

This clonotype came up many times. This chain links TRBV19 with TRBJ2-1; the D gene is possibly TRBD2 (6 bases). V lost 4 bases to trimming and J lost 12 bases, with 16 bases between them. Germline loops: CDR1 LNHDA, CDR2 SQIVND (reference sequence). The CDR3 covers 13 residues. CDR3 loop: CASSKGSGDRQFF. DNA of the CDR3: TGTGCCAGTAGTAAGGGCTCGGGGGATCGGCAGTTCTTC.

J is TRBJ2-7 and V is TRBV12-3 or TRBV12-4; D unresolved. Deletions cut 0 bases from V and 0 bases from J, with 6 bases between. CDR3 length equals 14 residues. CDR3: CASSLAAPSYEQYF. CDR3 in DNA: TGTGCCAGCAGTTTAGCGGCCCCCTCCTACGAGCAGTACTTC.

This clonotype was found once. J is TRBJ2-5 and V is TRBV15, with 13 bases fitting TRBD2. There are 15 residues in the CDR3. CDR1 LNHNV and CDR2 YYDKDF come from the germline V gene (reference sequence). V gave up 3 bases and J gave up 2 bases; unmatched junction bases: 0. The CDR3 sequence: CATSRGLAGQETQYF. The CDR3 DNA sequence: TGTGCCACCAGCAGGGGACTAGCGGGACAAGAGACCCAGTACTTC.

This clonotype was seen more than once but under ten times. The CDR3 DNA reads TGTGCCAGCAGGGCTGCGGGGCTCTACGAGCAGTACTTC. This encodes CASRAAGLYEQYF. This chain joins TRBV2 and TRBJ2-7; D is possibly TRBD2 (6 bases). The germline V gene has CDR1 SNHLY and CDR2 FYNNEI. With 6 bases removed from V and 3 bases from J, the gap between germline ends came to 12 bases. The CDR3 length is 13 residues.